Reported below is one T cell receptor beta chain. One entry per CDR3 protein, called by TCRdb with MiXCR from the 5' RACE reads. The data show 300,000 to 350,000 distinct CDR3 sequences, with around an eighth seen just once and around 20% held by the top ten. CDR3 length: 14 residues. Germline assignment: CDR1 SGHAT and CDR2 FQNNGV. The V and J ends lost 5 bases and 6 bases respectively, with 15 bases between them. The data were taken from a study of T-cell memory formation after mild COVID-19. This sequence was found in a man aged 18 to 35 who had mild COVID-19 (a few samples of this study predate the infection). Cell type and time point are not known. The sequencing input was PBMCs or a T cell subset sorted from them (not recorded which). The chain has TRBV11-2 and TRBJ2-3, with a tentative D call TRBD1 (5 bases). CDR3 amino acids: CASSRPGPGDTQYF. The CDR3 DNA follows: TGTGCCAGCAGCCGTCCCGGCCCAGGGGATACGCAGTATTTT. Full variable domain (remainder filled in from reference TRBV11-2 and TRBJ2-3): EAGVAQSPRYKIIEKRQSVAFWCNPISGHATLYWYQQILGQGPKLLIQFQNNGVVDDSQLPKDRFSAERLKGVDSTLKIQPAKLEDSAVYLCASSRPGPGDTQYFGPGTRLTVL.